This record looks at one T cell receptor beta chain sequence and its context. This CDR3 contains 15 residues. CDR1 is LNHNV and CDR2 is YYDKDF in the germline V gene (reference sequence). V dropped 0 bases and J dropped 7; count of bases not matched to a gene: 6. This entry belongs to a study of blood T cell repertoires in COVID-19. At the level of the study: Whether acute or convalescent, the COVID-19 samples came from the United States, Italy and Spain. PBMCs, B-cell-depleted T cells, or T cells provided the cDNA or gDNA that made up the material.

Study processing details: Nucleated cell counts were estimated from reference gene primer amplification. TCRdb's copy holds only in-frame clones and misses some; the assay was immunoSEQ multiplex PCR. D and trimming come from the DNA, and the V and J calls and clone size come from that table. The sample has about 100,000 clones; around 88% are singletons. The sample was peripheral blood. The source is a human donor in a cohort sampled during active COVID-19. The chain uses TRBV15 and TRBJ2-3; 8 bases line up with TRBD1. CDR3 region: CATSREGQGTHTQYF. The CDR3 DNA is TGTGCCACCAGCAGAGAAGGACAGGGTACGCATACGCAGTATTTT.